Described below is a single T cell receptor (beta chain) sequence and its context. Its antigen is still unknown. The sample originates from a study of OX40 agonist ivuxolimab in advanced cancers. Study information: Previous treatment with anti-PD-1, anti-PD-L1 or anti-CTLA-4 therapy was allowed; 40% had received some.

The germline V gene has CDR1 MGHRA and CDR2 YSYEKL. Trimming cost V 4 bases and J 1 base, with 10 bases left between them. CDR3 length: 15 amino acids. The repertoire was sequenced with immunoSEQ multiplex PCR; TCRdb's copy has only in-frame clones and lacks some. This table holds 70,000 to 75,000 clones, about 85% found once. Study-wide results and caveats: At 0.1 to 3.0 mg/kg and by week 6, CD4+ and CD8+ T cells in the blood had expanded clonally.

The TCR comes from an adult with an advanced solid tumor such as melanoma, head and neck, liver or kidney cancer. The sequenced sample was CD4+ or CD8+ T cells sorted from blood, obtained in a trial of the OX40 agonist ivuxolimab. The chain employs TRBV4-1 and TRBJ1-4, with unresolved D. CDR3 sequence reads: CASSPQVLTNEKLFF. The CDR3 nucleotides read TGCGCCAGCAGCCCCCAGGTGCTAACTAATGAAAAACTGTTTTTT.